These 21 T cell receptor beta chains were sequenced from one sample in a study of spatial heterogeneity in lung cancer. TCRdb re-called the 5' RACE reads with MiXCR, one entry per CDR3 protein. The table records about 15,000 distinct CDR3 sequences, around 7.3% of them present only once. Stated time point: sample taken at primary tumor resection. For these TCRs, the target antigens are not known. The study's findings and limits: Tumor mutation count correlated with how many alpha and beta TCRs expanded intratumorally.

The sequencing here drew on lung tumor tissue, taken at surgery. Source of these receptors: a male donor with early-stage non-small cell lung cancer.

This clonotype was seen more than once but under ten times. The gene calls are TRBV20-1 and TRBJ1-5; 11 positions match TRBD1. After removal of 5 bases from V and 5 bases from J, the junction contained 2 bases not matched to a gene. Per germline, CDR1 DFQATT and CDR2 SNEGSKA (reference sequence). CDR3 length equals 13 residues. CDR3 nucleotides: TGCAGTGCTCGGACAGGGGGCGATCAGCCCCAGCATTTT. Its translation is CSARTGGDQPQHF.

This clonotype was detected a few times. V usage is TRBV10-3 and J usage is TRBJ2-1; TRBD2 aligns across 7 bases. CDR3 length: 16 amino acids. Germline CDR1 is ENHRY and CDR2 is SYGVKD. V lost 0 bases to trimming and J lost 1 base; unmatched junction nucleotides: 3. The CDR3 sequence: CAISESGGGSYNEQFF. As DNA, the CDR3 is TGTGCCATCAGTGAGTCGGGGGGGGGGTCCTACAATGAGCAGTTCTTC.

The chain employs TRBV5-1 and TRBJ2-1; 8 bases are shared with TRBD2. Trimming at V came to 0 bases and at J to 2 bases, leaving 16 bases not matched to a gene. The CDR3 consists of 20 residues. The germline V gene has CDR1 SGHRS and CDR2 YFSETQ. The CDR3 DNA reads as TGCGCCAGCAGCTTGGGAACAGGGAGTCTAGCGGGCCGCGCCTACAATGAGCAGTTCTTC. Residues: CASSLGTGSLAGRAYNEQFF.

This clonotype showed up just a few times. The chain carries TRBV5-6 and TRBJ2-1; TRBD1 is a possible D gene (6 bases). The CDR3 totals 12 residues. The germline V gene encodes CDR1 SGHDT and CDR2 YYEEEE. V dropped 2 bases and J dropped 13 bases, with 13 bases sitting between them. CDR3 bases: TGTGCCAGCAGCTTCGTACAGGGCGAACAGTTCTTC. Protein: CASSFVQGEQFF.

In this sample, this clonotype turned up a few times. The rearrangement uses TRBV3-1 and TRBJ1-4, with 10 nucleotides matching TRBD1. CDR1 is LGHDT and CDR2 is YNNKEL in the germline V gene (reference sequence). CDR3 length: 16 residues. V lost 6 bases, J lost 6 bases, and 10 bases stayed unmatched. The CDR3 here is CASRGQDRGRDEKLFF. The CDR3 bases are TGTGCCAGCAGGGGACAAGACAGGGGGCGCGATGAAAAACTGTTTTTT. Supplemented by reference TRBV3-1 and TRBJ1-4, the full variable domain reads DTAVSQTPKYLVTQMGNDKSIKCEQNLGHDTMYWYKQDSKKFLKIMFSYNNKELIINETVPNRFSPKSPDKAHLNLHINSLELGDSAVYFCASRGQDRGRDEKLFFGSGTQLSVL.

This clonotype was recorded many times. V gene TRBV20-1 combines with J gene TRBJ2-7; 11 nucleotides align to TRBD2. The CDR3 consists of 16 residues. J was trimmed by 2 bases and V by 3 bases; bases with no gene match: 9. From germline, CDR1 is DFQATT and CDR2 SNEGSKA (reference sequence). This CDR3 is CSARSTSGGLTYEQYF. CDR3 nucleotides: TGCAGTGCTAGGAGTACTAGCGGGGGTCTCACCTACGAGCAGTACTTC.

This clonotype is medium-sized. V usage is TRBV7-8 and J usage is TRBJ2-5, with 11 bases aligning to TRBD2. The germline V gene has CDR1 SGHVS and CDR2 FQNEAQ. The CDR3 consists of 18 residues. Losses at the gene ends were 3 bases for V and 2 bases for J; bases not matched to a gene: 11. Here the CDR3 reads CASSLVTSGREPQETQYF. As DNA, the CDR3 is TGTGCCAGCAGCTTGGTCACTAGCGGGAGAGAACCTCAAGAGACCCAGTACTTC.

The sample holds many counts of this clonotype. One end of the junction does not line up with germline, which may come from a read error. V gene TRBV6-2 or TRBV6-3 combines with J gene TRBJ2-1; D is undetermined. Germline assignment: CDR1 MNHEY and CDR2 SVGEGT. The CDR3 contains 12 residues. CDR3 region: CANSYLLYEQFF. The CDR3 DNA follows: TGTGCCAACAGTTACTTACTCTATGAGCAGTTCTTC.

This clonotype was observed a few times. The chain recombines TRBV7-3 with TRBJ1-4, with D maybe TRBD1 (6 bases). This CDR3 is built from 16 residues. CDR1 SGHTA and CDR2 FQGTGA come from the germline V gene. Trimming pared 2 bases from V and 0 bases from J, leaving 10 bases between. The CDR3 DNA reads TGTGCCAGCAGCTTACAGGGGACTGCAACTAATGAAAAACTGTTTTTT. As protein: CASSLQGTATNEKLFF.

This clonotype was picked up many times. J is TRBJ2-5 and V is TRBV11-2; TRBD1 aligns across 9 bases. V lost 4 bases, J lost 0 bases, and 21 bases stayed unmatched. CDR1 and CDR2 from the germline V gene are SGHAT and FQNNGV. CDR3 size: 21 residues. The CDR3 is CASSSPIQSVPGQGHQETQYF. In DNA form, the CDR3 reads TGTGCCAGCAGCTCCCCCATACAAAGCGTACCGGGACAGGGACACCAAGAGACCCAGTACTTC.

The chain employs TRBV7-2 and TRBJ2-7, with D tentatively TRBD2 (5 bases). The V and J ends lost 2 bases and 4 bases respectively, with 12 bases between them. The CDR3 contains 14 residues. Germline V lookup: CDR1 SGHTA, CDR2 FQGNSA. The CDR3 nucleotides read TGTGCCAGCAGCTTAAGAGGGAGAGTATACGAGCAGTACGTC. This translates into CASSLRGRVYEQYV.

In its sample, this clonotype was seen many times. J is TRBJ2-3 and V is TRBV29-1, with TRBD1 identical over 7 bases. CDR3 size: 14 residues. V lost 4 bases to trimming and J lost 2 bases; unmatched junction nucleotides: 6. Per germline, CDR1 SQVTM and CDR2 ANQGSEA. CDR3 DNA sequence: TGCAGCGTTGGAGGACAGGCCTTCACAGATACGCAGTATTTT. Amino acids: CSVGGQAFTDTQYF.

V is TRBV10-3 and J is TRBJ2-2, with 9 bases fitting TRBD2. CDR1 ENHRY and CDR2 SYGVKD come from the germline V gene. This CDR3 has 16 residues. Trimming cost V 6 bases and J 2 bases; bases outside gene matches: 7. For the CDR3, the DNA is TGTGCCATCAGGAGCGCTAGCGGGGTTAACACCGGGGAGCTGTTTTTT. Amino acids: CAIRSASGVNTGELFF.

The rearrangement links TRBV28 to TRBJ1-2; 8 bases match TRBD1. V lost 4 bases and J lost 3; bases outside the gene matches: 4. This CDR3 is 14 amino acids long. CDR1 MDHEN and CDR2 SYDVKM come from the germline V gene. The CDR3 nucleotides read TGTGCCAGCAGTTCAGGGGGCTACGACTATGGCTACACCTTC. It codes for CASSSGGYDYGYTF.

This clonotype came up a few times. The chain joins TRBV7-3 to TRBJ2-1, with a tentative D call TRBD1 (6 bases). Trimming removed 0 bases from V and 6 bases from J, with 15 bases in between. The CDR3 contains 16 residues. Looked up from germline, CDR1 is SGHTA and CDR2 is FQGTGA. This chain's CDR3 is CASSLTRDKIPNEQFF. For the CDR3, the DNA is TGTGCCAGCAGCTTAACGAGGGACAAGATCCCCAATGAGCAGTTCTTC.

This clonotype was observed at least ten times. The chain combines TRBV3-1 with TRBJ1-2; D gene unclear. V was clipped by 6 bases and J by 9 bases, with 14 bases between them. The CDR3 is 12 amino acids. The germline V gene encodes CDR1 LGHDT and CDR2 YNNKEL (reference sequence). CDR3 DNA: TGTGCCAGCAGTCATTCTCCGACAAGCTACACCTTC. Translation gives CASSHSPTSYTF.

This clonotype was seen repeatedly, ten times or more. This CDR3 is CASSTWTGSNEKLFF. CDR3 DNA: TGTGCCAGTAGTACTTGGACGGGGAGTAATGAAAAACTGTTTTTT. The rearrangement links TRBV19 to TRBJ1-4; D gene uncertain. The ends were cut back, 4 bases at V and 4 bases at J, with 13 bases in the middle. The CDR3 sequence is 15 residues long. Germline CDR1 is LNHDA and CDR2 is SQIVND (reference sequence). Variable domain in full (rest from reference TRBV19 and TRBJ1-4): DGGITQSPKYLFRKEGQNVTLSCEQNLNHDAMYWYRQDPGQGLRLIYYSQIVNDFQKGDIAEGYSVSREKKESFPLTVTSAQKNPTAFYLCASSTWTGSNEKLFFGSGTQLSVL.

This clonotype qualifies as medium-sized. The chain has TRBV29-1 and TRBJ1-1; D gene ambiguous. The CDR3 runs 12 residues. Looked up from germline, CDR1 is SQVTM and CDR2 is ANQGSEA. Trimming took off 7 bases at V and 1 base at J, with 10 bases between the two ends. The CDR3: CSARMGNTEAFF. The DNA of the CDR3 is TGCAGCGCCCGGATGGGGAACACTGAAGCTTTCTTT.

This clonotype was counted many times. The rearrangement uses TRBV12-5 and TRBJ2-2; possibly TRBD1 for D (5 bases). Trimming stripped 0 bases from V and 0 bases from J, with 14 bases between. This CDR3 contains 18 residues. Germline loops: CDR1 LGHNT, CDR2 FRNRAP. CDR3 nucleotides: TGTGCTAGTGGTTTGGTCCCAGACGGACACACGAACACCGGGGAGCTGTTTTTT. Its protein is CASGLVPDGHTNTGELFF.

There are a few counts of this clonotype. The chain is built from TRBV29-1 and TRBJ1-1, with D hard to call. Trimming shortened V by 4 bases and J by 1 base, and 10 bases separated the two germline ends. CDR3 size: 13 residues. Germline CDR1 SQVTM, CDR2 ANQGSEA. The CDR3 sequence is CSVGRMSNTEAFF. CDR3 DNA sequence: TGCAGCGTTGGCCGGATGTCGAACACTGAAGCTTTCTTT.

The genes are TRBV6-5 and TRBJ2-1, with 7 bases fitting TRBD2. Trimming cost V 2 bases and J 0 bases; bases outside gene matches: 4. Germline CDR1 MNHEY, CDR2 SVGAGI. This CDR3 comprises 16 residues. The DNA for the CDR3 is TGTGCCAGCAGTTACGTTGGCGGGAGCTCCTACAATGAGCAGTTCTTC. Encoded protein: CASSYVGGSSYNEQFF.